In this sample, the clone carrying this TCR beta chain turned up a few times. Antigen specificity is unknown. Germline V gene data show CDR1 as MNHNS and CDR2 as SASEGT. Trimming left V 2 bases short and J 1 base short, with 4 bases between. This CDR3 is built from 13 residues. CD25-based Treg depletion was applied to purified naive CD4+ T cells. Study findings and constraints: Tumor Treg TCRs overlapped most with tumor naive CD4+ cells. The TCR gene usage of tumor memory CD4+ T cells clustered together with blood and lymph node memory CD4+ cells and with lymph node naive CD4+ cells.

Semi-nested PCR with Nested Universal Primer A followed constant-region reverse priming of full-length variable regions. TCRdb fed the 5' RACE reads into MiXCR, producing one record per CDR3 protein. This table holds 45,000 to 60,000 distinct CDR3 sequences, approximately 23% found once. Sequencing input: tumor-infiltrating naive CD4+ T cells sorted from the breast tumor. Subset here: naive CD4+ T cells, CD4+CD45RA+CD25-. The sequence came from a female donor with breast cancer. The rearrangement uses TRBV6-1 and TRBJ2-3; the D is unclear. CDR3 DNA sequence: TGTGCCAGCAGTGAAATGGGCACAGATACGCAGTATTTT. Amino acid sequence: CASSEMGTDTQYF.